These 19 T cell receptor beta chains came from one sample sequenced in a study of blood T cell repertoires in COVID-19. Sequencing used immunoSEQ multiplex PCR; TCRdb keeps in-frame clones, though not all of them. The sample has over 55,000 clones, about 88% seen once; the top ten hold more than 6%. The sample consisted of peripheral blood. These receptors came from a human donor with active COVID-19. The donor label of this sample is uncertain.

This clone is a singleton in its sample. The gene calls are TRBV5-6 and TRBJ2-7; D is ambiguous. Germline CDR1 reads SGHDT; CDR2 reads YYEEEE. Trimming stripped 4 bases from V and 5 bases from J, with 16 bases between. This CDR3 is built from 14 residues. The CDR3 reads CASSPLAVIDEQYF. CDR3 nucleotide sequence: TGTGCCAGCAGCCCCCTGGCAGTTATCGACGAGCAGTACTTC.

The CDR3 sequence: CSVGTEMNTEAFF. As DNA, the CDR3 is TGCAGCGTGGGGACAGAGATGAACACTGAAGCTTTCTTT. This rearrangement joins TRBV29-1 to TRBJ1-1; 7 bases are shared with TRBD1. This CDR3 contains 13 residues. With 6 bases clipped from V and 0 bases from J, the junction kept 4 bases outside the gene matches. CDR1 is SQVTM and CDR2 is ANQGSEA in the germline V gene.

The chain is built from TRBV12-3 or TRBV12-4 and TRBJ1-5, with D perhaps matching TRBD1 (6 bases). This CDR3 spans 13 amino acids. The V end was cut by 3 bases, the J end by 4 bases, with 7 bases between. The CDR3 DNA is TGTGCCAGCAGTTTCGGGACAAATCAGCCCCAGCATTTT. It specifies CASSFGTNQPQHF.

This sequence joins TRBV11-2 and TRBJ1-2; 9 positions agree with TRBD1. CDR3 size: 14 residues. V shed 4 bases, J shed 8 bases, and the junction held 8 bases outside the gene matches. Germline V gene data show CDR1 as SGHAT and CDR2 as FQNNGV. The CDR3 bases are TGTGCCAGCAGCTCCGGACAGGGGAGGTGGGGCTACACCTTC. It specifies CASSSGQGRWGYTF.

The genes are TRBV3-1 (or the pseudogene TRBV3-2) and TRBJ1-1, with a tentative D call TRBD1 (6 bases). Trimming took off 3 bases at V and 11 bases at J, with 13 bases between the two ends. CDR3 length equals 12 residues. From germline, CDR1 is LGHDT and CDR2 YNNKEL (reference sequence). For the CDR3, the DNA is TGTGCCAGCAGCCATCAGGACAGCCGGGCTTTCTTT. Its translation: CASSHQDSRAFF.

V gene TRBV5-4 combines with J gene TRBJ2-3; a possible D gene is TRBD2 (6 bases). The CDR3 consists of 16 residues. The V gene lost 4 bases and the J gene lost 0 bases, with 15 bases spanning the gap. Germline V gene lookup returns CDR1 SGHNT and CDR2 YYREEE (reference sequence). In DNA form, the CDR3 reads TGTGCCAGCAGCCCACCGAGCGGGCTGAGCACAGATACGCAGTATTTT. Its protein product is CASSPPSGLSTDTQYF.

The table lists this clone with a few counts. This chain connects TRBV10-3 to TRBJ1-1; 9 bases match TRBD1. This CDR3 region has 14 residues. Looked up from germline, CDR1 is ENHRY and CDR2 is SYGVKD. V dropped 7 bases and J dropped 8; count of bases not matched to a gene: 11. The CDR3 sequence is CAIKLTGGNGEAFF. The CDR3 DNA is TGTGCCATCAAGTTGACAGGGGGTAACGGGGAAGCTTTCTTT.

This CDR3 is CASSQERLAGFTDTQYF. CDR3 bases: TGCGCCAGCAGCCAAGAACGCCTAGCGGGGTTCACAGATACGCAGTATTTT. This rearrangement joins TRBV4-1 to TRBJ2-3; TRBD2 aligns across 9 bases. Trimming took 0 bases from V and 2 from J; bases not matched to a gene: 6. Germline CDR1 MGHRA, CDR2 YSYEKL. This CDR3 is 17 amino acids long.

This clone was seen once. The chain carries TRBV6-2 or TRBV6-3 and TRBJ2-7; 9 bases match TRBD1. With 2 bases clipped from V and 2 bases from J, the junction kept 4 bases outside the gene matches. The CDR3 runs 15 residues. Germline V lookup: CDR1 MNHEY, CDR2 SVGEGT. As DNA, the CDR3 is TGTGCCAGCAGTTACCCGACAGGGGGAACCTACGAGCAGTACTTC. It codes for CASSYPTGGTYEQYF.

This chain uses TRBV28 with TRBJ2-7; weak D call: TRBD1 (6 bases). The CDR3 length is 15 residues. Trimming removed 8 bases from V and 3 bases from J, with 20 bases in between. The germline CDR1 and CDR2 sequences are MDHEN and SYDVKM. In DNA, the CDR3 is TGTGCCAGCTATTCACAGGGCTTTCAAGGCTACGAGCAGTACTTC. Its protein is CASYSQGFQGYEQYF.

The chain links TRBV5-1 to TRBJ2-5; D might be TRBD2 (6 bases). CDR1 and CDR2 (germline): SGHRS, YFSETQ. The V end was cut by 4 bases, the J end by 0 bases, with 22 bases between. The CDR3 loop spans 18 amino acids. CDR3 amino acids: CASSLEQLAPIHQETQYF. In DNA form, the CDR3 reads TGCGCCAGCAGCCTGGAACAACTAGCCCCGATACACCAAGAGACCCAGTACTTC.

The rearrangement uses TRBV5-8 and TRBJ2-4, with D maybe TRBD1 (5 bases). Germline V lookup: CDR1 SGHTS, CDR2 YDEGEE. This CDR3 region has 15 residues. V dropped 4 bases and J dropped 2 bases, with 13 bases sitting between them. The CDR3 nucleotides are TGTGCCAGCAGCAGAATGCAGGGTTCCAAAAACATTCAGTACTTC. Its translation: CASSRMQGSKNIQYF.

V gene TRBV15 combines with J gene TRBJ2-4; a possible D gene is TRBD2 (5 bases). V lost 0 bases and J 2 bases, leaving 8 bases between the germline ends. The CDR3 extends over 15 amino acids. CDR1 is LNHNV and CDR2 is YYDKDF in the germline V gene (reference sequence). The CDR3 nucleotides read TGTGCCACCAGCAGAGAAACGGGATCCAAAAACATTCAGTACTTC. The encoded protein is CATSRETGSKNIQYF.

This clone has only a few counts. J is TRBJ2-7 and V is TRBV2; 10 bases agree with TRBD1. From germline, CDR1 is SNHLY and CDR2 FYNNEI. Trimming removed 10 bases from V and 2 bases from J; junction bases left unmatched: 8. The CDR3 loop spans 14 amino acids. The CDR3: CATLRGTGAYEQYF. The CDR3 nucleotides are TGTGCCACCCTAAGGGGGACAGGGGCCTACGAGCAGTACTTC. The full variable domain, rest sourced from reference TRBV2 and TRBJ2-7, is EPEVTQTPSHQVTQMGQEVILRCVPISNHLYFYWYRQILGQKVEFLVSFYNNEISEKSEIFDDQFSVERPDGSNFTLKIRSTKLEDSAMYFCATLRGTGAYEQYFGPGTRLTVT.

CDR3 in amino acids: CASSPQGVGWTGELFF. The CDR3, as DNA: TGTGCCAGCAGCCCCCAGGGGGTTGGTTGGACCGGGGAGCTGTTTTTT. V and J are TRBV9 and TRBJ2-2, with 7 nucleotides matching TRBD1. The CDR3 loop spans 16 amino acids. Germline loops: CDR1 SGDLS, CDR2 YYNGEE. The junction had 11 bases not matched to a gene; V was cut back by 4 bases and J by 5 bases.

V gene TRBV6-2 or TRBV6-3 combines with J gene TRBJ2-1, with TRBD2 matching over 13 bases. Germline V gene data show CDR1 as MNHEY and CDR2 as SVGEGT. CDR3 length: 19 residues. V shed 2 bases and J 0 bases; nucleotides not matched to a gene: 7. The CDR3 DNA sequence: TGTGCCAGCAGTTACCGCACTAGCGGGAGGGCTAGCTCCTACAATGAGCAGTTCTTC. Its translation is CASSYRTSGRASSYNEQFF.

This clone was detected once. This rearrangement joins TRBV5-1 to TRBJ2-5; D is uncertain. The V and J ends lost 2 bases and 1 base respectively, with 6 bases between them. This CDR3 is built from 13 residues. The V gene's germline CDR1 is SGHRS and CDR2 YFSETQ. The CDR3 coding sequence is TGCGCCAGCAGCTTTTACGGCCAAGAGACCCAGTACTTC. Translating it yields CASSFYGQETQYF.

The J gene is TRBJ2-1, the V gene TRBV9; no firm D call. CDR3 size: 14 residues. Per germline, CDR1 SGDLS and CDR2 YYNGEE. V lost 2 bases and J lost 6, with 12 bases in between. The CDR3 DNA reads TGTGCCAGCAGCGTTCACGTGAGTCCCAATGAGCAGTTCTTC. Residues: CASSVHVSPNEQFF.

The chain combines TRBV7-9 with TRBJ1-2; a possible D gene is TRBD1 (6 bases). Germline V gives CDR1 SEHNR, CDR2 FQNEAQ (reference sequence). Trimming pared 1 base from V and 1 base from J, leaving 10 bases between. The CDR3 is made up of 15 amino acids. CDR3 in amino acids: CASSLGQAVNYGYTF. The DNA of the CDR3 is TGTGCCAGCAGCTTAGGACAGGCAGTTAACTATGGCTACACCTTC.